This T cell receptor (beta chain) was obtained from a study of blood T cell repertoires in COVID-19. The overall study: Samples representing acute and convalescent COVID-19 were sourced from the United States, Italy and Spain.

Produced via immunoSEQ multiplex PCR; TCRdb's table is partial and in-frame only. The table shows fewer than 85,000 clones, with around nine tenths occurring only once. Trimming shortened V by 7 bases and J by 2 bases, and 17 bases separated the two germline ends. The CDR3 has 15 residues. Germline CDR1 reads MNHEY; CDR2 reads SVGAGI. The sample consisted of peripheral blood. The sequence was obtained from a man aged 60 to 75 with acute or convalescent COVID-19. The chain is built from TRBV6-5 and TRBJ2-5, with D possibly being TRBD2 (6 bases). CDR3 coding DNA: TGTGCCAGCACCGTCTTGGCGGGGTTTCAAGAGACCCAGTACTTC. Translated, it gives CASTVLAGFQETQYF.